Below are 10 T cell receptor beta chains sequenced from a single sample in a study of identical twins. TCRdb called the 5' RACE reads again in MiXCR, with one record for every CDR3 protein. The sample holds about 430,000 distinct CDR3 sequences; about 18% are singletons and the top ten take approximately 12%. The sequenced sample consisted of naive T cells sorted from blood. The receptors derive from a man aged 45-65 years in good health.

CDR3 region: CASSLDGRRVNEQYF. The CDR3 region has the DNA TGTGCCAGCAGCTTAGATGGCCGCAGGGTAAACGAGCAGTACTTC. The chain joins TRBV7-2 to TRBJ2-7; perhaps TRBD1 as D (5 bases). V dropped 1 base and J dropped 5 bases, with 15 bases sitting between them. From germline, CDR1 is SGHTA and CDR2 FQGNSA. The CDR3 covers 15 residues.

CDR3 amino acids: CASSLVPRSGANVLTF. DNA of the CDR3: TGTGCCAGCAGCTTAGTCCCCAGGTCTGGGGCCAACGTCCTGACTTTC. V usage is TRBV7-2 and J usage is TRBJ2-6; D not certain. This CDR3 is built from 16 residues. Germline CDR1 reads SGHTA; CDR2 reads FQGNSA. V was pared by 1 base and J by 1 base, with 8 bases between. The full variable domain, with the rest looked up from reference TRBV7-2 and TRBJ2-6, is GAGVSQSPSNKVTEKGKDVELRCDPISGHTALYWYRQSLGQGLEFLIYFQGNSAPDKSGLPSDRFSAERTGGSVSTLTIQRTQQEDSAVYLCASSLVPRSGANVLTFGAGSRLTVL.

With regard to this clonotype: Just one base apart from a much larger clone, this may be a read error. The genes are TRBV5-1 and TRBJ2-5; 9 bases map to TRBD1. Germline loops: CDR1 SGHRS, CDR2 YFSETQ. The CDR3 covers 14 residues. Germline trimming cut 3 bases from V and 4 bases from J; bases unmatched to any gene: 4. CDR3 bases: TGCGCCAGCAGCTGGGGGACAGGGCGAGAGACCCAGTACTTC. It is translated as CASSWGTGRETQYF.

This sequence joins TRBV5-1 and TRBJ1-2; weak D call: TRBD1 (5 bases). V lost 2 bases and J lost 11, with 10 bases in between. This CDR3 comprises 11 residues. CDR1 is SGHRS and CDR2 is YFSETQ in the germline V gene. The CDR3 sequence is CASSFGRGYTF. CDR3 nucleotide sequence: TGCGCCAGCAGCTTCGGGAGGGGATACACCTTC.

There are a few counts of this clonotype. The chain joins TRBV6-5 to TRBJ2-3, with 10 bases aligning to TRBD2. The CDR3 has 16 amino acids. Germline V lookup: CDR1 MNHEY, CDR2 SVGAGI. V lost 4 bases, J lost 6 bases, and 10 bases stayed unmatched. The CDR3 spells CASSSKAGGPRDTQYF. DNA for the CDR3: TGTGCCAGCAGTTCAAAAGCGGGGGGGCCGAGGGATACGCAGTATTTT.

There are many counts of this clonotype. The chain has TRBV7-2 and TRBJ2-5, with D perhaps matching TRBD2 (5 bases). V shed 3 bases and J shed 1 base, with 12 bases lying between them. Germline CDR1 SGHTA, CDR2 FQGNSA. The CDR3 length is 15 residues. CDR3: CASSFGRALQETQYF. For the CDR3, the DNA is TGTGCCAGCAGCTTCGGGCGGGCTCTCCAAGAGACCCAGTACTTC.

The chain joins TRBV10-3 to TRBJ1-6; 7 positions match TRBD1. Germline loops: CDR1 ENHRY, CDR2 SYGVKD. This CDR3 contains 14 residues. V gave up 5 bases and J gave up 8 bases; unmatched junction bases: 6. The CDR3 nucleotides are TGTGCCATCAGTCAACAGGGGTCGGATTCACCCCTCCACTTT. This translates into CAISQQGSDSPLHF.

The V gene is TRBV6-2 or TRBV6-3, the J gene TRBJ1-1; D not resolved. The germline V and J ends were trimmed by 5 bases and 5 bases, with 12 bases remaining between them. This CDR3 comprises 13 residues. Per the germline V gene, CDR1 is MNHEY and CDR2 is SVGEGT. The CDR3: CASSVHGRTEAFF. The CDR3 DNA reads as TGTGCCAGCAGTGTTCACGGGAGGACTGAAGCTTTCTTT.

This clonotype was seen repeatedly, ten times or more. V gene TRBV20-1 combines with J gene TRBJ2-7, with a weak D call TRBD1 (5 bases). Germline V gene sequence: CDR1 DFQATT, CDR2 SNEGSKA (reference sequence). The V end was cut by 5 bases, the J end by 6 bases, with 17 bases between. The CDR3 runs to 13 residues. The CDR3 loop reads CSASLGQGGEQYF. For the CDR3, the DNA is TGCAGTGCTTCGTTGGGGCAGGGTGGCGAGCAGTACTTC.

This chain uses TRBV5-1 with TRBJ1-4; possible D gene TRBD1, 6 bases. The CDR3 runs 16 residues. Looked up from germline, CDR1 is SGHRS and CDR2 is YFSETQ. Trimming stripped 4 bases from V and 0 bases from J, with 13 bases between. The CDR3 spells CASSPGQIATNEKLFF. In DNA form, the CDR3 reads TGCGCCAGCAGCCCTGGACAGATTGCAACTAATGAAAAACTGTTTTTT.